Below, 6 T cell receptor beta chains from the same sample are listed, as sequenced in a study of blood T cell repertoires in COVID-19 (TCRdb year 2020). The library was produced with the immunoSEQ multiplex PCR assay. The table comes from immuneACCESS by way of TCRdb, which keeps in-frame sequences with V and J called. Part of the clones is missing from these tables; in studies checked, under half for an unresolved V gene and the rest for unknown reasons. The sample table lists some 260,000 clones, around nine tenths of them with a count of one. In total, the top ten clones hold 2% to 2.5% of the sample. The specimen was peripheral blood. These receptor sequences come from a woman aged 35 to 49 who had recovered from COVID-19.

This chain uses TRBV24-1 with TRBJ2-1; D might be TRBD1 (5 bases). The CDR3 loop spans 16 amino acids. The V gene lost 4 bases and the J gene lost 0 bases, with 12 bases spanning the gap. The germline CDR1 and CDR2 sequences are KGHDR and SFDVKD. The DNA for the CDR3 is TGTGCCACCAGTGAGACCCAAGACAGCTCCTACAATGAGCAGTTCTTC. It yields the protein CATSETQDSSYNEQFF.

The genes are TRBV2 and TRBJ2-1; perhaps TRBD2 as D (5 bases). With 5 bases removed from V and 8 bases from J, the gap between germline ends came to 7 bases. CDR3 size: 11 residues. Germline V lookup: CDR1 SNHLY, CDR2 FYNNEI. CDR3 in DNA: TGTGCCAGCAGTTCGGACTATGAGCAGTTCTTC. This sequence encodes CASSSDYEQFF.

The chain links TRBV19 to TRBJ2-7; 9 nucleotides agree with TRBD1. CDR3 length: 16 residues. V was pared by 4 bases and J by 0 bases, with 7 bases of the junction left unmatched. Germline-derived CDR1 and CDR2 are LNHDA and SQIVND (reference sequence). DNA of the CDR3: TGTGCCAGTAGTAGTACAGGGGGCGCGAGCTCCTACGAGCAGTACTTC. This translates into CASSSTGGASSYEQYF.

This clone was observed once. V is TRBV29-1 and J is TRBJ1-2, with D perhaps TRBD1 (5 bases). The V gene's germline CDR1 is SQVTM and CDR2 ANQGSEA. The CDR3 has 14 amino acids. Trimming removed 0 bases from V and 4 bases from J, with 12 bases in between. CDR3: CSVEENPRAYGYTF. CDR3 bases: TGCAGCGTTGAAGAAAATCCCAGGGCCTATGGCTACACCTTC.

The chain joins TRBV10-3 to TRBJ2-5; 13 bases map to TRBD2. Per germline, CDR1 ENHRY and CDR2 SYGVKD. The J segment lost 0 bases and the V segment lost 4 bases, leaving 17 bases of the junction unmatched. The CDR3 extends over 21 amino acids. CDR3: CAISGGRRGLAGQGDQETQYF. Written as DNA, the CDR3 is TGTGCCATCAGTGGTGGTAGAAGGGGACTAGCGGGACAGGGCGACCAAGAGACCCAGTACTTC.

CDR3 loop: CASSVTGGWPQHF. The CDR3 DNA follows: TGTGCCAGCAGCGTCACAGGGGGCTGGCCCCAGCATTTT. The chain carries TRBV7-2 and TRBJ1-5; 9 bases agree with TRBD1. V lost 5 bases, J lost 9 bases, and 5 bases stayed unmatched. From germline, CDR1 is SGHTA and CDR2 FQGNSA. The CDR3 totals 13 residues.